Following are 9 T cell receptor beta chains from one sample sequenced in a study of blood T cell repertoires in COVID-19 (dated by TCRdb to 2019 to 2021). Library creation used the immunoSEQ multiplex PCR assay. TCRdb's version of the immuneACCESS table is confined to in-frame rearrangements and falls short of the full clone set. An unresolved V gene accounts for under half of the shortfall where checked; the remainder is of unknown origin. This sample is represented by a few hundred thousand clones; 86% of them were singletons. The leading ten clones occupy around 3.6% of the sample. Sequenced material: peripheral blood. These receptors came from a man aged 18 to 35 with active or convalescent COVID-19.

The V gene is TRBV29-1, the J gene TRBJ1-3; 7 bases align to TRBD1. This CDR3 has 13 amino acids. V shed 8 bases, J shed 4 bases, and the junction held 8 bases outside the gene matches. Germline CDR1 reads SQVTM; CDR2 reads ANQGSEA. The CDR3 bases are TGCAGCATCGGACAGGATGCGGGAAACACCATATATTTT. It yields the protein CSIGQDAGNTIYF.

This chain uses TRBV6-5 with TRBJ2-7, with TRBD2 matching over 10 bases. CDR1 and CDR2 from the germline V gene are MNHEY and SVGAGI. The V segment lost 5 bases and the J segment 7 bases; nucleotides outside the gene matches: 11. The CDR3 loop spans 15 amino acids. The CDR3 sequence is CASSRSLAGPQEQYF. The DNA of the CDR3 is TGTGCCAGCAGTCGGTCACTAGCGGGGCCCCAGGAGCAGTACTTC.

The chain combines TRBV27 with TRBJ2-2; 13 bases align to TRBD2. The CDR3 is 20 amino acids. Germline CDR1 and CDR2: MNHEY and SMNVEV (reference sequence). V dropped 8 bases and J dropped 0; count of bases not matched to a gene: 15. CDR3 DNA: TGTGCCAGCCGACCCCGAGGACTAGCGGGAGTGATGGCGAACACCGGGGAGCTGTTTTTT. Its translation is CASRPRGLAGVMANTGELFF.

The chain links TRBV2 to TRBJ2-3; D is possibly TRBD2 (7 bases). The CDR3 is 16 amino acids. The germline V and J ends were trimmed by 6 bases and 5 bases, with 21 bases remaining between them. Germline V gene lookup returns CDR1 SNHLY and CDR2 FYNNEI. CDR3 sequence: CASSAWGGAQQDTQYF. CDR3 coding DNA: TGTGCCAGCAGCGCTTGGGGGGGGGCGCAACAAGATACGCAGTATTTT.

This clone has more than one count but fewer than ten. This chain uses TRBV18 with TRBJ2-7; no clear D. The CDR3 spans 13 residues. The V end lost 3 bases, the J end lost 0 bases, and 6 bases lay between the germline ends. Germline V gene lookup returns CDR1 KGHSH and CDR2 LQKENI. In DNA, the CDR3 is TGTGCCAGCTCACCCCTCTCCTCCTACGAGCAGTACTTC. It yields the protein CASSPLSSYEQYF.

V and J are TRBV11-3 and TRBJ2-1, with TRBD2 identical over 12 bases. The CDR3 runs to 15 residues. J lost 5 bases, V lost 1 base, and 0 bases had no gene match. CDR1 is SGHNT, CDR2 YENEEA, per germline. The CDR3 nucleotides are TGTGCCAGCAGCTTAGGGACTAGCGGGAACAATGAGCAGTTCTTC. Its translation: CASSLGTSGNNEQFF.

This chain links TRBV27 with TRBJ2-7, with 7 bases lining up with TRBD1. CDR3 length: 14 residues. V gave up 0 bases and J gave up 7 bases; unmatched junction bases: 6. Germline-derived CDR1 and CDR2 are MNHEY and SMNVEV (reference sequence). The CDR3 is CASSLSLTGEEQYF. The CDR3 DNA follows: TGTGCCAGCAGTTTATCCTTAACAGGGGAGGAGCAGTACTTC.

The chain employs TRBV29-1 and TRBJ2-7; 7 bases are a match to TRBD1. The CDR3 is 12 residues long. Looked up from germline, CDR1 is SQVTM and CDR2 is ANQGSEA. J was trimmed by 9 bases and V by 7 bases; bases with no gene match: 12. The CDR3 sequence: CSGDSPACVQYF. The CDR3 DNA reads TGCAGCGGGGACAGTCCCGCCTGCGTGCAGTACTTC.

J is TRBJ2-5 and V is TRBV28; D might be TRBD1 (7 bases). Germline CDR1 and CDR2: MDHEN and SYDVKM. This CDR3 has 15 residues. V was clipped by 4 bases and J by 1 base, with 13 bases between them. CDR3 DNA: TGTGCCAGCAGTTCCTCCCAGGGGGGCCAAGAGACCCAGTACTTC. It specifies CASSSSQGGQETQYF. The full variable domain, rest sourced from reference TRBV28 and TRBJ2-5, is DVKVTQSSRYLVKRTGEKVFLECVQDMDHENMFWYRQDPGLGLRLIYFSYDVKMKEKGDIPEGYSVSREKKERFSLILESASTNQTSMYLCASSSSQGGQETQYFGPGTRLLVL.